This entry is about one T cell receptor (beta chain). No antigen is known for it. These data come from a study of T cell repertoires in cytomegalovirus infection. Study context: CMV epitopes, recently identified HLA-C-restricted and well-studied HLA-B-restricted, were used. Signatures in public TCR beta sequences pointed to both CMV infection and matching HLA type.

A single record per CDR3 protein comes from TCRdb applying MiXCR to the reads. In the table there are hundreds of thousands of distinct CDR3 sequences, 31% of which are singletons. General study findings and limits: Identification of carriers of CMV plus the relevant HLA was performed using cumulative public TCR beta family frequency. Ex vivo responses were dominated by HLA-C-restricted CMV-specific TCR beta clonotypes.

CDR1 LNHNV and CDR2 YYDKDF come from the germline V gene (reference sequence). With 9 bases removed from V and 3 bases from J, the gap between germline ends came to 17 bases. The CDR3 length is 14 residues. This sequence originates from a human donor in good health (CMV status not recorded). Some clones in this sample may be carry-over from other donors' samples. This chain uses TRBV15 with TRBJ1-2; the D is unclear. The sample in question was cultured CD8+ T cells from PBMCs, obtained from culture after CMV antigen stimulation. CDR3: CATKDPGNYYGYTF. The CDR3 bases are TGTGCCACGAAGGACCCGGGGAACTACTATGGCTACACCTTC.